These T cell receptor beta chains were read from a single sample in a study of T cells expressing NK-cell markers. TCRdb re-called the 5' RACE reads; every CDR3 protein appears as one record, without DNA. The sample totals about 460,000 distinct CDR3 sequences; its top ten clones hold approximately 1.5%. The sequenced sample was blood T cells: a sorted CD56 or NKG2C T cell subset, CD4+ or CD8+ T cells, or bulk PBMC T cells (not recorded which). The receptor set was obtained from a woman in her forties or fifties in good health. The CDR3 runs from the conserved cysteine through the conserved F or W.

>TRBV24-1|14|TRBJ2-5
CATSGTGVPETQYF
>TRBV20-1|15|TRBJ2-5
CSARRASGSVETQYF
>TRBV25-1|17|TRBJ2-7
CASSDTGLAGVPYEQYF
>TRBV20-1|14|TRBJ1-4
CSAPTQGLNEKLFF
>TRBV11-2|15|TRBJ1-2
CASSLEVGKDYGYTF
>TRBV2|15|TRBJ2-5
CASSFDRTRQETQYF
>TRBV19|17|TRBJ2-1
CASTTTVTGPTYNEQFF
>TRBV9|15|TRBJ2-7
CASSVGVAPSYEQYF
>TRBV7-9|13|TRBJ2-3
CASSPGTLDTQYF
>TRBV29-1|16|TRBJ2-2
CSVASIAGVETGELFF
>TRBV6-1|16|TRBJ1-4
CASSPDFDRRDEKLFF
>TRBV12-3/TRBV12-4|12|TRBJ1-5
CASSFGDSTQHF
>TRBV3-1|12|TRBJ2-1
CASSQVGHEQFF
>TRBV5-4|15|TRBJ2-1
CASSSDLAVYNEQFF
>TRBV30|13|TRBJ2-1
CAWSVDRVNEQFF
>TRBV11-2|18|TRBJ2-5
CASSLPGTSNGGIETQYF
>TRBV4-1|16|TRBJ2-3
CASSQPAGRSTDTQYF
>TRBV19|13|TRBJ1-1
CASGQGTSTEAFF
>TRBV9|16|TRBJ2-3
CASSVVPAGGTDTQYF
>TRBV5-1|15|TRBJ1-5
CASSPDGTVDQPQHF
>TRBV7-9|17|TRBJ1-3
CASSLLLGQGRGNTIYF
>TRBV20-1|16|TRBJ1-3
CSATGDTTVSGNTIYF
>TRBV7-9|14|TRBJ2-3
CASGKSSGTDTQYF
>TRBV7-9|12|TRBJ1-5
CASSLGREPQHF
>TRBV28|14|TRBJ2-2
CASTPGGNIGELFF
>TRBV12-3/TRBV12-4|15|TRBJ1-5
CASLEGQGVNQPQHF
>TRBV3-1|14|TRBJ2-5
CASSPQQVRETQYF
>TRBV5-1|14|TRBJ2-6
CASSLSAGANVLTF
>TRBV7-6|13|TRBJ2-1
CASSLYAGNEQFF
>TRBV20-1|16|TRBJ2-7
CSARGGGTAPSYEQYF
>TRBV30|12|TRBJ1-1
CAWSVQQGKAFF
>TRBV20-1|15|TRBJ2-1
CSAPTSGRYAGEQFF
>TRBV29-1|14|TRBJ2-3
CSAQQGGGTDTQYF
>TRBV7-2|16|TRBJ2-5
CASSFPGTGGKGTQYF
>TRBV5-1|13|TRBJ2-3
CASTMGDVSTQYF
>TRBV19|13|TRBJ1-3
CAAAPGRGDTIYF
>TRBV7-2|16|TRBJ2-7
CASSPYGLAGAYEQYF
>TRBV6-1|14|TRBJ2-5
CASSPQKQGETQYF
>TRBV5-1|13|TRBJ2-1
CASSGELGNEQFF
>TRBV5-1|15|TRBJ2-5
CASSLGGQAQETQYF
>TRBV9|14|TRBJ2-1
CASAGWSSYNEQFF
>TRBV6-5|16|TRBJ2-2
CASSRAGGKGTGELFF
>TRBV20-1|14|TRBJ2-3
CSALRDRSTDTQYF
>TRBV12-5|11|TRBJ2-1
CASGLIYEQFF
>TRBV20-1|13|TRBJ2-7
CSASRDIRAEQYF
>TRBV12-5|14|TRBJ2-4
CASGIAGGGNIQYF
>TRBV10-3|12|TRBJ1-1
CAISVGNREAFF
>TRBV18|13|TRBJ2-5
CASSPGASETQYF
>TRBV5-1|15|TRBJ2-7
CASSFGLVASYEQYF
>TRBV11-1|15|TRBJ2-1
CASSLWSSGSQKQFF
>TRBV24-1|13|TRBJ2-1
CATSEESGTKQFF
>TRBV5-1|15|TRBJ2-7
CASSLVADVSYEQYF
>TRBV7-9|12|TRBJ1-4
CASTGGSGKLFF
>TRBV10-3|14|TRBJ2-2
CAIRGNWDTGELFF
>TRBV20-1|16|TRBJ1-5
CSARGQGGVGDQPQHF
>TRBV4-1|16|TRBJ2-2
CASSQGGTGVTGELFF
>TRBV4-1|19|TRBJ2-3
CASSQPDSLLAGDTDTQYF
>TRBV12-3/TRBV12-4|14|TRBJ1-1
CASTLDPIGTEAFF
>TRBV7-2|16|TRBJ1-4
CASSYGQGRTNEKLFF
>TRBV11-2|14|TRBJ2-6
CASSPRGQGNVLTF